This TCR beta chain emerged from a study of blood T cells in healthy people across ages. It was with a sample-barcoded 5' primer and a J-beta primer mix that a second PCR of roughly 6 to 11 cycles was run. Each CDR3 protein gets one entry after TCRdb re-called the 5' RACE reads with MiXCR. Of about 970,000 distinct CDR3 sequences in the sample, roughly 51% are singletons; the top ten hold around 21%. This clonotype was observed a handful of times. PBMCs numbering at least 6.5 million were isolated per sample. Specimen: blood. The origin of this receptor is a woman aged 55 to 70 in good health.

CDR3 protein: CASRSTPASIQYF. The CDR3 DNA sequence: TGTGCCAGTAGGTCAACGCCGGCAAGCATTCAGTACTTC. V usage is TRBV19 and J usage is TRBJ2-4; unclear D gene. The V gene lost 6 bases and the J gene lost 9 bases, with 15 bases spanning the gap. The germline CDR1 and CDR2 sequences are LNHDA and SQIVND (reference sequence). The CDR3 sequence is 13 residues long.